Presented here are 5 T cell receptor beta chains from one specimen sequenced in a study of early T cells in non-severe SARS-CoV-2 infection. MiXCR was run by TCRdb on the 5' RACE reads, yielding one entry per CDR3 protein. The sample has tens of thousands of distinct CDR3 sequences, about a sixth seen once. Sequencing was done on a sample of whole blood. The source of these receptors is an adult who was a healthcare worker with PCR-confirmed SARS-CoV-2 infection or an uninfected control (not recorded which).

The chain couples TRBV7-8 to TRBJ2-1; 14 bases are a match to TRBD2. From germline, CDR1 is SGHVS and CDR2 FQNEAQ. J lost 8 bases, V lost 2 bases, and 5 bases had no gene match. The CDR3 contains 16 residues. CDR3 nucleotides: TGTGCCAGCAGCTTAACCCGGGGACTAGCGGGGGATGAGCAGTTCTTC. This encodes CASSLTRGLAGDEQFF.

Ten or more counts support this clonotype. The genes are TRBV6-1 and TRBJ2-7; TRBD1 matches 7 bases. V was clipped by 1 base and J by 0 bases; unmatched bases: 3. This CDR3 has 15 residues. Per the germline V gene, CDR1 is MNHNS and CDR2 is SASEGT. The CDR3 sequence is CASSEGTGVSYEQYF. The DNA of the CDR3 is TGTGCCAGCAGTGAAGGTACAGGGGTCTCCTACGAGCAGTACTTC.

This clonotype has only a few counts. The chain recombines TRBV28 with TRBJ2-1; tentatively, D is TRBD2 (7 bases). Trimming left V 7 bases short and J 9 bases short, with 19 bases between. The CDR3 spans 14 residues. Looked up from germline, CDR1 is MDHEN and CDR2 is SYDVKM. The CDR3 here is CASTRGGASREQFF. DNA of the CDR3: TGTGCCAGCACCAGAGGGGGGGCATCCCGTGAGCAGTTCTTC.

V gene TRBV27 combines with J gene TRBJ2-7, with a weak D call TRBD1 (6 bases). CDR1 and CDR2 (germline): MNHEY, SMNVEV (reference sequence). V was cut by 6 bases and J by 3 bases, with 15 bases left in between. This CDR3 is 14 amino acids long. The CDR3 protein is CASRLGTQFYEQYF. CDR3 nucleotides: TGTGCCAGCAGACTCGGGACACAGTTCTACGAGCAGTACTTC.

The chain has TRBV9 and TRBJ2-1, with a tentative D call TRBD1 (6 bases). CDR1 is SGDLS and CDR2 is YYNGEE in the germline V gene. The germline V and J ends were trimmed by 7 bases and 4 bases, with 15 bases remaining between them. This CDR3 has 14 residues. CDR3 in DNA: TGTGCCAGCGGACTCGGGACACAGTACAATGAGCAGTTCTTC. Protein: CASGLGTQYNEQFF. The full variable domain, its missing parts supplied by reference TRBV9 and TRBJ2-1, is DSGVTQTPKHLITATGQRVTLRCSPRSGDLSVYWYQQSLDQGLQFLIQYYNGEERAKGNILERFSAQQFPDLHSELNLSSLELGDSALYFCASGLGTQYNEQFFGPGTRLTVL.